This T cell receptor (beta chain) was sequenced for a study of blood T cell repertoires in COVID-19. Study details: Italy, Spain and the United States were the sources of the convalescent and acute COVID-19 samples. Sources were T cells, B-cell-depleted T cells, or PBMCs; the material itself was cDNA or gDNA.

Recovered Cohort 3 donors showed two negative PCRs, clearance, or symptom resolution. CDR1 and CDR2 (germline): LGHNA, YSLEER. CDR3 length equals 16 residues. Losses at the gene ends were 5 bases for V and 6 bases for J; bases not matched to a gene: 14. Libraries were prepared by immunoSEQ multiplex PCR; TCRdb keeps only in-frame clonotypes and omits some of them. In the table there are 250,000 to 300,000 clones, more than 80% of which are singletons. The sequence came from a woman aged 30 to 39 who had recovered from COVID-19. This rearrangement joins TRBV4-3 to TRBJ2-7, with 9 bases lining up with TRBD1. Sequenced material: PBMCs or T cells enriched from blood (not recorded which). The CDR3 coding sequence is TGCGCCAGCAGCTCTCAAACGGGACAGGGAGGCCTCGAGCAGTACTTC. Its translation is CASSSQTGQGGLEQYF.